This TCR beta chain was captured in a study of T cell responses to AZD1222 COVID-19 vaccine. The study's findings and limits: Donor demographics were predominantly white British with a female majority; clonal diversity may be underestimated.

Data came from immunoSEQ multiplex PCR; TCRdb stores just in-frame clones and leaves some out. The table lists more than 150,000 clones, around 94% of them singletons, with 10% in the top ten. This CDR3 region has 14 residues. V was cut by 1 base and J by 5 bases, with 11 bases left in between. Per germline, CDR1 LGHNA and CDR2 YSLEER. Comments on this clone: The antigen remains unidentified.

This chain uses TRBV4-3 with TRBJ1-1; a weak D match, TRBD1 (6 bases). The TCR originated in an adult in good health. Here the sequenced sample was peripheral blood, taken on day 0 of AZD1222 vaccination. The CDR3 DNA reads as TGCGCCAGCAGCCAAGTGAGAGGGGGAACTGAAGCTTTCTTT. It codes for CASSQVRGGTEAFF.